This entry lists 11 T cell receptor beta chains sequenced from one sample in a study of CXCR3-negative and CXCR3-positive naive CD8 T cells. Carrying UMI labels, the TRB cDNA libraries were prepared through 5' RACE. TCRdb derives one entry per CDR3 protein from the 5' RACE reads, leaving out DNA. Recorded for this sample: some 4,000 distinct CDR3 sequences. Sequencing input: naive CXCR3- CD8+ T cells from blood. Subset reported: CD45RO-CCR7+CD27+CD95- naive CD8+ T cells lacking CXCR3 (TNR3-). Every receptor here comes from a human donor in good health. Some clones in this sample may be carry-over from other donors' samples.

This CDR3 reads CASSQSAVRSYEQYF. The chain carries TRBV3-1 and TRBJ2-7. The CDR3 is 15 amino acids. CDR1 is LGHDT and CDR2 is YNNKEL in the germline V gene (reference sequence).

This clonotype is called large based on its frequency. This sequence joins TRBV27 and TRBJ1-5; TCRdb's assignment of TRBD1 cannot be checked, as there is no DNA. Germline CDR1 is MNHEY and CDR2 is SMNVEV (reference sequence). The CDR3 covers 16 residues. CDR3 residues: CASSWGPPGGGRPQHF.

This clonotype counts as medium-sized (0.01 to 0.1%) by frequency. Here the CDR3 reads CASGDSGNTIYF. The genes are TRBV4-1 and TRBJ1-3. The germline V gene has CDR1 MGHRA and CDR2 YSYEKL. This CDR3 has 12 amino acids.

The chain joins TRBV5-6 to TRBJ2-3; checking the TCRdb D call of TRBD2 is not possible without DNA. The CDR3 spans 15 residues. Looked up from germline, CDR1 is SGHDT and CDR2 is YYEEEE. The CDR3 protein is CASSPRREWADTQYF.

The chain has TRBV29-1 and TRBJ2-2. In germline, CDR1 is SQVTM, CDR2 ANQGSEA. The CDR3 extends over 12 amino acids. CDR3 residues: CSVESRAGELFF.

V usage is TRBV2 and J usage is TRBJ2-7; lacking DNA, the TRBD1 call made by TCRdb goes unchecked. The germline CDR1 and CDR2 sequences are SNHLY and FYNNEI. The CDR3 totals 14 residues. The CDR3 reads CASRKPGPAYEQYF.

This clonotype is classed as medium-sized (0.01 to 0.1%) by frequency. V usage is TRBV2 and J usage is TRBJ2-1; TCRdb's assignment of TRBD2 cannot be checked, as there is no DNA. Germline V gene lookup returns CDR1 SNHLY and CDR2 FYNNEI. The CDR3 is 16 amino acids. CDR3 loop: CASSETLAGAYNEQFF. Variable domain in full (rest from reference TRBV2 and TRBJ2-1): EPEVTQTPSHQVTQMGQEVILRCVPISNHLYFYWYRQILGQKVEFLVSFYNNEISEKSEIFDDQFSVERPDGSNFTLKIRSTKLEDSAMYFCASSETLAGAYNEQFFGPGTRLTVL.

Considering frequency, this clonotype is medium-sized. This CDR3 is CSVEQAGYEQYF. The chain couples TRBV29-1 to TRBJ2-7; no DNA is available, so the TRBD2 call from TCRdb remains unchecked. Germline V gene data show CDR1 as SQVTM and CDR2 as ANQGSEA. The CDR3 covers 12 residues.

The V gene is TRBV4-3, the J gene TRBJ2-1; no DNA is available, so the TRBD1 call from TCRdb remains unchecked. The CDR3 is made up of 14 amino acids. CDR1 and CDR2 from the germline V gene are LGHNA and YSLEER. The CDR3 loop reads CASSRDGSDNEQFF.

This clonotype registers medium-sized by frequency. This chain uses TRBV27 with TRBJ2-7; the D gene TCRdb calls, TRBD1, cannot be checked with no DNA. This CDR3 has 16 residues. CDR1 is MNHEY and CDR2 is SMNVEV in the germline V gene (reference sequence). CDR3 sequence: CASSQGIGGGSYEQYF.

This clonotype counts as medium-sized (0.01 to 0.1%) by frequency. The rearrangement joins TRBV2 to TRBJ1-2; no DNA is available, so the TRBD1 call from TCRdb remains unchecked. The CDR3 extends over 15 amino acids. CDR1 and CDR2 from the germline V gene are SNHLY and FYNNEI. CDR3 residues: CAASGTGLPNYGYTF.